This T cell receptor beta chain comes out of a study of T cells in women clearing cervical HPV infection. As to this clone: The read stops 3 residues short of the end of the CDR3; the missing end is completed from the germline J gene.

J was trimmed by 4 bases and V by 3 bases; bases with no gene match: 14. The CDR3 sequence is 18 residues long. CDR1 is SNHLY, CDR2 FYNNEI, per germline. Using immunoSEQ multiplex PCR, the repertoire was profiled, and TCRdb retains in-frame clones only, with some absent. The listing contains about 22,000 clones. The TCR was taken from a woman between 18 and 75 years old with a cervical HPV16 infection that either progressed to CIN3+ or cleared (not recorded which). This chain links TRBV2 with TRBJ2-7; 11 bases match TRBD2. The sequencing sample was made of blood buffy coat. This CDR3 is CASSDPGGTSGRQYEQYF. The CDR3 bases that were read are TGTGCCAGCAGTGACCCGGGGGGAACTAGCGGGAGACAATACGAG.